This T cell receptor beta chain was found in a study of T-cell reconstitution after alpha-beta-depleted transplantation in children. The study, taken as a whole, reports: Newly produced T cells mostly accounted for T-cell counts and diversity one year post-transplant.

The CDR3 loop spans 15 amino acids. Trimming removed 3 bases from V and 1 base from J, with 12 bases in between. Germline CDR1 and CDR2: DFQATT and SNEGSKA (reference sequence). The TCRbeta library incorporated unique molecular identifiers. Each CDR3 protein is one row after TCRdb ran MiXCR on the PCR reads. Of 700,000 to 950,000 distinct CDR3 sequences listed, around 15% were seen once; the top ten hold around 5.3%. Points on this clonotype: Antigen specificity is unknown.

V usage is TRBV20-1 and J usage is TRBJ2-2; a possible D gene is TRBD2 (5 bases). This receptor was taken from a male patient younger than 18 who had a stem cell transplant for acute lymphoblastic leukemia, so the T cells may come from the graft donor. This specimen was PBMCs, mostly from graft donor cells, taken 360 days after TCRalphabeta/CD19-depleted stem cell transplant. The CDR3 nucleotides read TGCAGTGCTAGCTCCAGCGGCCTGAACACCGGGGAGCTGTTTTTT. Amino acid sequence: CSASSSGLNTGELFF.